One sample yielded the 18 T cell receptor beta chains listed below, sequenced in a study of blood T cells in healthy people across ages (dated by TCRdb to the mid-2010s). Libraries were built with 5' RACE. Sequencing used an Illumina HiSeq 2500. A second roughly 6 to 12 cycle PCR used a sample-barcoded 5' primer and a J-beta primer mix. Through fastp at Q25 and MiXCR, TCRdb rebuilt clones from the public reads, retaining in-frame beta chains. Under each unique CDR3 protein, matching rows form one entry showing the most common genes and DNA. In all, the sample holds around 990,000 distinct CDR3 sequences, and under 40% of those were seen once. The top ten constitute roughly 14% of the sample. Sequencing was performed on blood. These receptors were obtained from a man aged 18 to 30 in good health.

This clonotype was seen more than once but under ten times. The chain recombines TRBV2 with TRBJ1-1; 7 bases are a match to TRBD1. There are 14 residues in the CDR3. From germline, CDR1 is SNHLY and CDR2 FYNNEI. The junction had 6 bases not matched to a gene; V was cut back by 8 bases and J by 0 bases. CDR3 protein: CASLSDRVNTEAFF. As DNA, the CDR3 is TGTGCCAGCCTTTCAGACAGGGTGAACACTGAAGCTTTCTTT. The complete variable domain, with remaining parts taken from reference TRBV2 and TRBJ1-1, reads EPEVTQTPSHQVTQMGQEVILRCVPISNHLYFYWYRQILGQKVEFLVSFYNNEISEKSEIFDDQFSVERPDGSNFTLKIRSTKLEDSAMYFCASLSDRVNTEAFFGQGTRLTVV.

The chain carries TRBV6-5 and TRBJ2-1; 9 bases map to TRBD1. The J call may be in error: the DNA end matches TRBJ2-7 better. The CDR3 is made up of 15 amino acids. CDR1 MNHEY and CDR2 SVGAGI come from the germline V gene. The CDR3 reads CASTGGTGIPREQYF. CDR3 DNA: TGTGCCAGCACCGGCGGGACAGGGATCCCTCGGGAGCAGTACTTC.

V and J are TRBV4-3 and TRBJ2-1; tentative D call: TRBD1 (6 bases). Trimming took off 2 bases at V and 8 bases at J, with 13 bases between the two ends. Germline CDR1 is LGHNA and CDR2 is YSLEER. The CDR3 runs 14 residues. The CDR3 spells CASSQLTGSHEQFF. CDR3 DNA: TGCGCCAGCAGCCAACTCACAGGGAGCCATGAGCAGTTCTTC.

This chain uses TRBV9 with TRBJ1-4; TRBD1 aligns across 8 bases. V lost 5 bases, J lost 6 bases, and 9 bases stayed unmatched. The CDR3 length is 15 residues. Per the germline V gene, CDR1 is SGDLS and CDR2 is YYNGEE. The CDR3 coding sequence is TGTGCCAGCAGTCCAGAAACAGGGGGTGATGAAAAACTGTTTTTT. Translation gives CASSPETGGDEKLFF.

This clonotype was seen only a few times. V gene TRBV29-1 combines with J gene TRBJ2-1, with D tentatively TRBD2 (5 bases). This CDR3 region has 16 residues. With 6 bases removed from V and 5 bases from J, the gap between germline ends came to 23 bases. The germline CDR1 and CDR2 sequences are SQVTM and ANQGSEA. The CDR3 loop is CSVLTPNGKLNNEQFF. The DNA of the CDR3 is TGCAGCGTGCTCACCCCAAACGGGAAACTTAACAATGAGCAGTTCTTC.

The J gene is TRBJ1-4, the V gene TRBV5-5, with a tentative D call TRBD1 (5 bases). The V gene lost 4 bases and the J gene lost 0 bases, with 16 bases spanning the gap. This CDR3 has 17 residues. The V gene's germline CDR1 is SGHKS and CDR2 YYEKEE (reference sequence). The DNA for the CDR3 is TGTGCCAGCAGCCCAAGGGACCCTCGGGCAACTAATGAAAAACTGTTTTTT. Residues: CASSPRDPRATNEKLFF.

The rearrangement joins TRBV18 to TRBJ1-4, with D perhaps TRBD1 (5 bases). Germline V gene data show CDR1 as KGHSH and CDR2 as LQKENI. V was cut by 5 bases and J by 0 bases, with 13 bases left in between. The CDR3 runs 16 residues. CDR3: CASSSARQTTNEKLFF. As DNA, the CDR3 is TGTGCCAGCTCATCGGCCCGACAGACAACTAATGAAAAACTGTTTTTT.

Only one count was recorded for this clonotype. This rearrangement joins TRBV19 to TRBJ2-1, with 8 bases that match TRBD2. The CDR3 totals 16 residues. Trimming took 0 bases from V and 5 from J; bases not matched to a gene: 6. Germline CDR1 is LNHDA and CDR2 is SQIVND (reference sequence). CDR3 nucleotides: TGTGCCAGTAGTATAGATCCGCTAGCGGGCAACAATGAGCAGTTCTTC. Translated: CASSIDPLAGNNEQFF.

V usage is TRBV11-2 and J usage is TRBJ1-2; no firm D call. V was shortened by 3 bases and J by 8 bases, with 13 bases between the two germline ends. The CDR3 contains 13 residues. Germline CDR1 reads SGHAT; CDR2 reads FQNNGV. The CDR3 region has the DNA TGTGCCAGCAGCTTGGCGGCCCTGGAGGGCTACACCTTC. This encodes CASSLAALEGYTF.

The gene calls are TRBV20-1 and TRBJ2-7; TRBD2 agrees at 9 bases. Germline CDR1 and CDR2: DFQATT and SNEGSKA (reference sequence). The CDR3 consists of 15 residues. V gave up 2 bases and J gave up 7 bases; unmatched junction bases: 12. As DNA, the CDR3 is TGCAGTGCTAGACCAGAGACTAGCGGTCTCAATGAGCAGTACTTC. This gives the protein CSARPETSGLNEQYF.

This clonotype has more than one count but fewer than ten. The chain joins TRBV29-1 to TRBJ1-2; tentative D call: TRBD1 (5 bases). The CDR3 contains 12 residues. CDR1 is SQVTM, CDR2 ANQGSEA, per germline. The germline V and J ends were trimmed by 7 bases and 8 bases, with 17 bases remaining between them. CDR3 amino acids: CSAPTGVQGYTF. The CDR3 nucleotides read TGCAGCGCCCCAACGGGGGTGCAGGGCTACACCTTC. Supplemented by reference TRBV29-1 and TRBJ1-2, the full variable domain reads SAVISQKPSRDICQRGTSLTIQCQVDSQVTMMFWYRQQPGQSLTLIATANQGSEATYESGFVIDKFPISRPNLTFSTLTVSNMSPEDSSIYLCSAPTGVQGYTFGSGTRLTVV.

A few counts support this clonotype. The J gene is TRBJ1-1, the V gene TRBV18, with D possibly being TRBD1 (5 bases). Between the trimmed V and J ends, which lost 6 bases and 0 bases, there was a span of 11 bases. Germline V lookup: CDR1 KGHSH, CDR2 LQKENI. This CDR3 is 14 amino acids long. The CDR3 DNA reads TGTGCCAGCTCGCAGGGACGGTTGAACACTGAAGCTTTCTTT. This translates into CASSQGRLNTEAFF.

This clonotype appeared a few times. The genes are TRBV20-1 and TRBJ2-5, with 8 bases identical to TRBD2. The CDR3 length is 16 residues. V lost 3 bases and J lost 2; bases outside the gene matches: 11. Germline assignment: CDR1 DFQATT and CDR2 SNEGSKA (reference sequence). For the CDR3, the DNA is TGCAGTGCTAGGGGACTCTTTGGACTAGCTCAAGAGACCCAGTACTTC. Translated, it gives CSARGLFGLAQETQYF.

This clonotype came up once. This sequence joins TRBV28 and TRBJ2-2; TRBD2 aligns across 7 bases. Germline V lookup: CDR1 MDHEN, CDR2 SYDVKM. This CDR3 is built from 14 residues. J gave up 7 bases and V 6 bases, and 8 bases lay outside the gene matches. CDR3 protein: CASSLGLADGELFF. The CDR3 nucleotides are TGTGCCAGCAGCCTGGGGCTAGCGGACGGGGAGCTGTTTTTT. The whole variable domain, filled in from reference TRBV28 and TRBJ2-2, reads DVKVTQSSRYLVKRTGEKVFLECVQDMDHENMFWYRQDPGLGLRLIYFSYDVKMKEKGDIPEGYSVSREKKERFSLILESASTNQTSMYLCASSLGLADGELFFGEGSRLTVL.

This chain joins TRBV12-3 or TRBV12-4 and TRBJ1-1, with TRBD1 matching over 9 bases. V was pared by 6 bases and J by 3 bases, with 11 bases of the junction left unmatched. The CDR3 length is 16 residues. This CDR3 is CASSLLPGQGYTEAFF. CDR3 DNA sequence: TGTGCCAGCAGCCTGCTACCGGGACAGGGATACACTGAAGCTTTCTTT.

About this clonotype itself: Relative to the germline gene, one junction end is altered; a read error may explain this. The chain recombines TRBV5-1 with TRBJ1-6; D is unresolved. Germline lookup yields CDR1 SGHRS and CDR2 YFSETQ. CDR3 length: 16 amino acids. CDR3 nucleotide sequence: TGCGCCAGCAGGTTGGACGGGAGCTCCTATAATTCACCCCTCCACTTT. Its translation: CASRLDGSSYNSPLHF.

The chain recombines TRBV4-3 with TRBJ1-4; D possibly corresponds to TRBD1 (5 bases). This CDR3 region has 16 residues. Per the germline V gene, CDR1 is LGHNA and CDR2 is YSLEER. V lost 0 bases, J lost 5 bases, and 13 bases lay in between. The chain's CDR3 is CASSQDGMGGNEKLFF. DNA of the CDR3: TGCGCCAGCAGCCAAGACGGAATGGGGGGGAATGAAAAACTGTTTTTT.

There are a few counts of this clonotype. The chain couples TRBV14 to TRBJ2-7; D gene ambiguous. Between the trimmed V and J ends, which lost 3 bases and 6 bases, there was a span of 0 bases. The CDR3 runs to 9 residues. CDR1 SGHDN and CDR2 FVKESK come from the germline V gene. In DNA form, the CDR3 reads TGTGCCAGCAGCCACGAGCAGTACTTC. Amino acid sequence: CASSHEQYF.